One sample yielded the 8 T cell receptor beta chains listed below, sequenced in a study of TIL therapy for anti-PD-1-resistant metastatic lung cancer. This was the immunoSEQ v3 assay. The repertoire was sequenced with immunoSEQ multiplex PCR; TCRdb's copy has only in-frame clones and lacks some. The table lists about 25,000 clones, approximately 72% of them singletons. Time point meaning: pre-treatment sample, taken before nivolumab and TIL therapy. Pleural nodules or supraclavicular lymph nodes made up most of the excised metastases sampled. The sequenced sample was tumor tissue, obtained at baseline. Receptors were obtained from a person between 25 and 80 years old with non-small cell lung cancer.

V gene TRBV15 combines with J gene TRBJ2-2; D remains unclear. V shed 1 base and J shed 1 base, with 4 bases lying between them. Germline V gene data show CDR1 as LNHNV and CDR2 as YYDKDF (reference sequence). The CDR3 consists of 14 residues. The CDR3 nucleotides are TGTGCCACCAGCAGAGGACGGAACACCGGGGAGCTGTTTTTT. It is translated as CATSRGRNTGELFF.

This clone has only one observation. The chain recombines TRBV11-2 with TRBJ1-1, with TRBD1 matching over 7 bases. This CDR3 region has 14 residues. Per the germline V gene, CDR1 is SGHAT and CDR2 is FQNNGV. V trimming: 0 bases; J trimming: 5 bases; junction bases outside the gene matches: 3. CDR3 bases: TGTGCCAGCAGCTTAGAGCAGGGGGAGACTGAAGCTTTCTTT. This translates into CASSLEQGETEAFF. Full variable domain (missing parts from reference TRBV11-2 and TRBJ1-1): EAGVAQSPRYKIIEKRQSVAFWCNPISGHATLYWYQQILGQGPKLLIQFQNNGVVDDSQLPKDRFSAERLKGVDSTLKIQPAKLEDSAVYLCASSLEQGETEAFFGQGTRLTVV.

The CDR3 bases are TGTGCCTGGAGTGTATCACTTTACTACGAGCAGTACTTC. The encoded protein is CAWSVSLYYEQYF. The rearrangement links TRBV30 to TRBJ2-5, with unresolved D. The J call may be wrong; the DNA end is better matched by TRBJ2-7. The CDR3 is 13 residues long. Germline V gene lookup returns CDR1 GTSNPN and CDR2 SVGIG (reference sequence).

V is TRBV5-4 and J is TRBJ1-2; TRBD1 agrees at 7 bases. Germline V gene data show CDR1 as SGHNT and CDR2 as YYREEE (reference sequence). Trimming removed 4 bases from V and 7 bases from J; junction bases left unmatched: 7. The CDR3 is made up of 13 amino acids. This CDR3 is CASSITGVRGYTF. The CDR3 region has the DNA TGTGCCAGCAGCATTACAGGGGTTCGTGGCTACACCTTC. Supplemented by reference TRBV5-4 and TRBJ1-2, the full variable domain reads ETGVTQSPTHLIKTRGQQVTLRCSSQSGHNTVSWYQQALGQGPQFIFQYYREEENGRGNFPPRFSGLQFPNYSSELNVNALELDDSALYLCASSITGVRGYTFGSGTRLTVV.

V usage is TRBV29-1 and J usage is TRBJ2-3, with 12 bases fitting TRBD2. The CDR3 consists of 16 residues. V lost 2 bases to trimming and J lost 4 bases; unmatched junction nucleotides: 7. CDR1 is SQVTM and CDR2 is ANQGSEA in the germline V gene. The CDR3 here is CSVEIRLAGEADTQYF. CDR3 in DNA: TGCAGCGTTGAAATCCGACTAGCGGGGGAGGCAGATACGCAGTATTTT.

A few counts support this clone. The chain combines TRBV2 with TRBJ1-6; 7 bases map to TRBD1. Germline CDR1 SNHLY, CDR2 FYNNEI. This CDR3 spans 15 amino acids. Trimming cost V 6 bases and J 10 bases; bases outside gene matches: 12. The CDR3 nucleotides read TGTGCCAGCAGGGCCGGGACAGAGAGGAGGTCACCCCTCCACTTT. It codes for CASRAGTERRSPLHF.

The chain recombines TRBV5-4 with TRBJ2-3, with a possible D match to TRBD1 (7 bases). The V gene's germline CDR1 is SGHNT and CDR2 YYREEE (reference sequence). The CDR3 has 16 residues. Trimming left V 3 bases short and J 3 bases short, with 17 bases between. CDR3 amino acids: CASSSDRVGGTDTQYF. The CDR3 DNA reads as TGTGCCAGCAGCTCCGACAGGGTCGGAGGGACAGATACGCAGTATTTT.

This chain links TRBV4-3 with TRBJ2-3; unclear D gene. This CDR3 has 13 amino acids. The V gene lost 0 bases and the J gene lost 6 bases, with 7 bases spanning the gap. CDR1 is LGHNA and CDR2 is YSLEER in the germline V gene. The CDR3 DNA follows: TGCGCCAGCAGCCAAGACCAATGGGATACGCAGTATTTT. Encoded protein: CASSQDQWDTQYF.